This TCR beta chain was documented in a study of blood T cell repertoires in COVID-19 (dated by TCRdb to about 2020). Background on the whole study: The collaborator samples originated in the United States, Italy and Spain and spanned the acute and convalescent phases of COVID-19. The prospective study material was composed of cDNA or gDNA derived from T cells, B-cell-depleted T cells, or PBMCs. Subjects who had been exposed to COVID-19, were actively infected with it, or had recovered from it provided the deeply sampled blood TCRbeta repertoires that made up the dataset. The repertoires were made available in a free public database intended to serve as a resource for research on the immune response to SARS-CoV-2. The samples were drawn from the first 160 participants of the ongoing ImmuneRACE study and from some 1,300 subjects provided by 6 global collaborators. A de-identified subject ID, COVID-19 status, age in years and sex were almost always included in the sample metadata. Where HLA class I and class II types were available, the types were taken from metadata supplied by the sample provider, not from assay-based typing.

Collaborating institutions collected whole blood in K2EDTA tubes following their own protocols. For TCRbeta analysis, collaborators shipped samples in one of three forms: frozen whole blood, isolated PBMCs, or DNA extracted from either of those sample types. V and J are truncated by 4 bases and 2 bases respectively, leaving an intervening sequence of 18 bases. The germline V gene (reference sequence) sets CDR1 to SGHKS and CDR2 to YYEKEE. Including the terminal cysteine and phenylalanine, the CDR3 comprises 16 residues. The kept DNA is CDR3 alone, 48 bases in frame from the first base. Points on this clone: Its specific antigen is unknown. Base qualities were left out, and no much larger clone turns up one base away.

TCRbeta CDR3 regions were amplified from genomic DNA by means of the immunoSEQ Assay, a bias-controlled multiplex PCR. Per the source publication's procedure: The number of nucleated cells in each sample was estimated by amplification of reference gene primers within the assay. Sequence reads were collapsed and filtered to measure the absolute abundance of every unique TCRbeta CDR3 rearrangement. Productive Simpson clonality was computed per sample as the square root of Simpson's diversity index over productive rearrangements. This immuneACCESS table, as held by TCRdb, lists in-frame sequences with V and J called but not all clones. Of the missing ones, under half trace to an unresolved V gene in checked studies; the others have no known cause. That table supplies the V and J calls and clone size; D and trimming were determined from the DNA. This sample gives roughly 40,000 clones in total; about 76% of them show up just once. The ten most abundant clones make up 8.5% of the sample.

General study outcomes and caveats: The amount of clinical and demographic metadata varied by source and participant and was provided uncurated.

Sequencing was carried out using peripheral blood. The sequence is built from TRBV5-5 and TRBJ2-5; the D gene is perhaps TRBD2, on 5 matching bases. The clonotype was recovered from a man between 65 and 85 years old with active or convalescent COVID-19. For the CDR3, the sequence is CASSITTGSAQETQYF. DNA sequence: TGTGCCAGCAGCATTACCACGGGTAGCGCGCAAGAGACCCAGTACTTC.